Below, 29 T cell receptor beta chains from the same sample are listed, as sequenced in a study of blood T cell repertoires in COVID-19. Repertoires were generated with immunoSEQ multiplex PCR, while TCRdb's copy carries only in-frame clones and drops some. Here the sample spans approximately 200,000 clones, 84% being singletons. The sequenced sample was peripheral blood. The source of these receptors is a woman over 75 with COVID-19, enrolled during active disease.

The CDR3 bases are TGTGCCAGCAGCTTAGATGAGCGATGGACTAGCGGGGGTGTCGGGGAGCTGTTTTTT. It specifies CASSLDERWTSGGVGELFF. The gene calls are TRBV11-2 and TRBJ2-2; TRBD2 matches at 13 bases. Germline trimming cut 0 bases from V and 7 bases from J; bases unmatched to any gene: 11. The CDR3 consists of 19 residues. Per the germline V gene, CDR1 is SGHAT and CDR2 is FQNNGV.

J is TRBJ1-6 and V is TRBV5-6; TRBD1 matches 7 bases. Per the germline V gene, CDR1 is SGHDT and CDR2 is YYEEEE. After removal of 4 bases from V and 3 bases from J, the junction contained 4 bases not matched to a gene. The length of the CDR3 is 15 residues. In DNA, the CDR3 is TGTGCCAGCAGCGTGGGACAGATCTATAATTCACCCCTCCACTTT. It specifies CASSVGQIYNSPLHF.

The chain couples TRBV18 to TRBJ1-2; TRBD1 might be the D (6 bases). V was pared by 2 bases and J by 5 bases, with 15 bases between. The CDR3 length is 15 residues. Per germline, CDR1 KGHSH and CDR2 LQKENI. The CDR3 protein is CASSPTRDTIYGYTF. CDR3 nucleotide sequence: TGTGCCAGCTCACCAACCCGGGACACGATATATGGCTACACCTTC.

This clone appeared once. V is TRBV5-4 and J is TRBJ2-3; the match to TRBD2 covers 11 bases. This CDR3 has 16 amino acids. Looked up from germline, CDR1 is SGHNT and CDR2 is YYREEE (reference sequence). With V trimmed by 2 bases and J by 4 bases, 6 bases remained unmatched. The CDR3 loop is CASSFRKLAGADTQYF. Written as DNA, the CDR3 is TGTGCCAGCAGCTTCAGGAAACTAGCGGGGGCAGATACGCAGTATTTT.

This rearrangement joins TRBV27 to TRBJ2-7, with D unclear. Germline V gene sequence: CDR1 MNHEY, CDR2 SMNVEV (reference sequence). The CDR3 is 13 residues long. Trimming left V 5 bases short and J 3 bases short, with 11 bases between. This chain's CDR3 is CASSRRGGYEQYV. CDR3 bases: TGTGCCAGCAGTCGGAGAGGCGGCTACGAGCAGTACGTC.

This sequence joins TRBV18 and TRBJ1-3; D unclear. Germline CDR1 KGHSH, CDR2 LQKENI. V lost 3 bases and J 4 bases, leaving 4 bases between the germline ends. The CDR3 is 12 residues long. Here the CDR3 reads CASSPEGNTIYF. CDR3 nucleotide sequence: TGTGCCAGCTCACCGGAGGGAAACACCATATATTTT.

CDR3 sequence reads: CASSLNGGFQPQHF. The CDR3 DNA is TGTGCCAGCAGCTTAAATGGGGGGTTTCAGCCCCAGCATTTT. The chain combines TRBV5-4 with TRBJ1-5, with D possibly being TRBD1 (5 bases). Germline lookup yields CDR1 SGHNT and CDR2 YYREEE (reference sequence). The CDR3 totals 14 residues. Trimming left V 2 bases short and J 6 bases short, with 12 bases between.

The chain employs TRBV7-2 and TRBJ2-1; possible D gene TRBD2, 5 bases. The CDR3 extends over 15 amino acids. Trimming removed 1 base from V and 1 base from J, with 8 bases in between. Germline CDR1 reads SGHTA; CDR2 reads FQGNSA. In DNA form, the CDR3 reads TGTGCCAGCAGCTTAGATGGACTTTCCTACAATGAGCAGTTCTTC. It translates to CASSLDGLSYNEQFF. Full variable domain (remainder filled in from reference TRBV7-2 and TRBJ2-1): GAGVSQSPSNKVTEKGKDVELRCDPISGHTALYWYRQSLGQGLEFLIYFQGNSAPDKSGLPSDRFSAERTGGSVSTLTIQRTQQEDSAVYLCASSLDGLSYNEQFFGPGTRLTVL.

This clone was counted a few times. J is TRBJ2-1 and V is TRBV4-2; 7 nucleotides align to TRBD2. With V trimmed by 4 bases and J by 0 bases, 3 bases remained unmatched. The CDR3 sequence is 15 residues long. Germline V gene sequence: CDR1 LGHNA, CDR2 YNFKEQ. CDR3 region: CASSLGGSSYNEQFF. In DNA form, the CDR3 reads TGTGCCAGCAGCCTCGGGGGGAGCTCCTACAATGAGCAGTTCTTC.

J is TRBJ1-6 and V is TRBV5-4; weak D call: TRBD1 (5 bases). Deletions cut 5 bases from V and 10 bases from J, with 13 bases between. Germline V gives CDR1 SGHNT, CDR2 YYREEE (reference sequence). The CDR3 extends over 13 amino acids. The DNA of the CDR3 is TGTGCCAGCAGTTTCCAGGGTAAATCACCCCTCCACTTT. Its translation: CASSFQGKSPLHF.

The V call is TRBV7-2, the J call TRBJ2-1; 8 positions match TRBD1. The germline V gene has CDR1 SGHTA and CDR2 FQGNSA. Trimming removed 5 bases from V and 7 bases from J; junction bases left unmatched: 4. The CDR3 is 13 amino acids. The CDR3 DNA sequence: TGTGCCAGCAGCCCAGGGGGCCGGAATGAGCAGTTCTTC. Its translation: CASSPGGRNEQFF.

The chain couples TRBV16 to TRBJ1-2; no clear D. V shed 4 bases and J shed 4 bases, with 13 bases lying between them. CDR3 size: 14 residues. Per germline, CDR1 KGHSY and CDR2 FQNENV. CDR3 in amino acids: CASSPIPGSYGYTF. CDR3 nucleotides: TGTGCCAGCAGCCCAATCCCTGGTAGCTATGGCTACACCTTC.

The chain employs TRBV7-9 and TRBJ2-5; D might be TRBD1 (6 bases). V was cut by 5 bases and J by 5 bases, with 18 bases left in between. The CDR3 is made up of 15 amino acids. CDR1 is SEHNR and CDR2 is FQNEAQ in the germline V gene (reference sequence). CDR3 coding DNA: TGTGCCAGCAGCACCATAGAACAGGGATCGGAGACCCAGTACTTC. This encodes CASSTIEQGSETQYF.

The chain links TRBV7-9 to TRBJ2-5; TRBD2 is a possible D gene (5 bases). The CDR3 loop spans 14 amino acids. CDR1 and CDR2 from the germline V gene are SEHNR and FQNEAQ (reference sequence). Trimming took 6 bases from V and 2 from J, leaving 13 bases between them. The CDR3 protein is CASRSASGQETQYF. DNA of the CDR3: TGTGCCAGCAGGTCCGCTTCGGGGCAAGAGACCCAGTACTTC.

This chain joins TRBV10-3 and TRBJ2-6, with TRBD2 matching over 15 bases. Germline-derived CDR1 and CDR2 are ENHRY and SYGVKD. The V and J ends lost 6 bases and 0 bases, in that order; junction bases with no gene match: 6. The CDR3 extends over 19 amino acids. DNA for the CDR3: TGTGCCATCAGCGGTGGACTAGCGGGGGGGCCCTCTGGGGCCAACGTCCTGACTTTC. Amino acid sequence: CAISGGLAGGPSGANVLTF.

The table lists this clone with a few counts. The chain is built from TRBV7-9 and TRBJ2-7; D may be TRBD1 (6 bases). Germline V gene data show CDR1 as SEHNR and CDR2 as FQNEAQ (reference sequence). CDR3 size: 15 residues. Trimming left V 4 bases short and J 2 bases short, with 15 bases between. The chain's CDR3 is CASSSDRKIAYEQYF. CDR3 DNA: TGTGCCAGCAGCTCCGACAGGAAAATCGCCTACGAGCAGTACTTC.

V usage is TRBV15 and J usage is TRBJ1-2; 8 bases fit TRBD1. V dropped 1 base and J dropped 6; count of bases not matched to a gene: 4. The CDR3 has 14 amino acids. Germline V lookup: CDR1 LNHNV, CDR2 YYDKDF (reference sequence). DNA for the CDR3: TGTGCCACCAGCAGAGGCGGACAGGGAGATGGCTACACCTTC. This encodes CATSRGGQGDGYTF. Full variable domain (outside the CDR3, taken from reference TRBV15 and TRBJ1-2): DAMVIQNPRYQVTQFGKPVTLSCSQTLNHNVMYWYQQKSSQAPKLLFHYYDKDFNNEADTPDNFQSRRPNTSFCFLDIRSPGLGDTAMYLCATSRGGQGDGYTFGSGTRLTVV.

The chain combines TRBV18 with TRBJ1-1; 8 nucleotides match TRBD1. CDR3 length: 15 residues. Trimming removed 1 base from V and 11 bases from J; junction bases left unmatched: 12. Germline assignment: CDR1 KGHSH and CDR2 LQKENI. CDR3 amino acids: CASSPLAGGWLKAFF. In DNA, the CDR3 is TGTGCCAGCTCACCACTGGCAGGGGGCTGGCTGAAGGCTTTCTTT.

CDR3 sequence reads: CASSLANPGELFF. CDR3 sequence (DNA): TGTGCCAGCAGTTTAGCTAATCCCGGGGAGCTGTTTTTT. V and J are TRBV28 and TRBJ2-2; D uncertain. V dropped 2 bases and J dropped 6 bases, with 7 bases sitting between them. This CDR3 region has 13 residues. The germline gives CDR1 MDHEN, CDR2 SYDVKM.

The CDR3 here is CASSSQGSGYTF. The CDR3 bases are TGTGCCAGCAGCTCTCAGGGAAGTGGCTACACCTTC. This sequence joins TRBV9 and TRBJ1-2, with D tentatively TRBD1 (5 bases). The germline CDR1 and CDR2 sequences are SGDLS and YYNGEE. The CDR3 has 12 residues. V lost 4 bases to trimming and J lost 7 bases, with 11 bases between them. The full variable domain, rest sourced from reference TRBV9 and TRBJ1-2, is DSGVTQTPKHLITATGQRVTLRCSPRSGDLSVYWYQQSLDQGLQFLIQYYNGEERAKGNILERFSAQQFPDLHSELNLSSLELGDSALYFCASSSQGSGYTFGSGTRLTVV.

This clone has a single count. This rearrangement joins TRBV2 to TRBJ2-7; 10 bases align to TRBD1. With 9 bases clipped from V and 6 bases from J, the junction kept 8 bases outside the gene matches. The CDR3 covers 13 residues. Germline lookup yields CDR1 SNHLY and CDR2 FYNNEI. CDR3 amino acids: CASRGTGEGEQYF. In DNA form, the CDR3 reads TGTGCCAGTAGGGGGACAGGGGAGGGCGAGCAGTACTTC.

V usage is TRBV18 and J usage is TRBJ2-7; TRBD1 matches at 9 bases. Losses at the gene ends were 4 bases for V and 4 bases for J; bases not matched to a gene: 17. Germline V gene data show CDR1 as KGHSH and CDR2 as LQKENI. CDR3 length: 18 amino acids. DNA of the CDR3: TGTGCCAGCTCACGTTACACAGGGGGCGGGAAGGATTGGTACGAGCAGTACTTC. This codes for CASSRYTGGGKDWYEQYF.

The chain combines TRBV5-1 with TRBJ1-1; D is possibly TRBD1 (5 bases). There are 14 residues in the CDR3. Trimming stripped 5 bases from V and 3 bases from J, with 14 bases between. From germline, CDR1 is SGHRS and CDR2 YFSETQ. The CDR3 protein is CASSLRGGDTEAFF. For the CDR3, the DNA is TGCGCCAGCAGTTTGAGGGGCGGCGACACTGAAGCTTTCTTT.

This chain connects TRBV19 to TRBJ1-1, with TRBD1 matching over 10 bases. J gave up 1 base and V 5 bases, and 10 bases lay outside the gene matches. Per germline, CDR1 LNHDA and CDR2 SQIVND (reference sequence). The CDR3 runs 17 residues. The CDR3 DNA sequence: TGTGCCAGTAGTGCACACCGGGACAGGGGAGAGAACACTGAAGCTTTCTTT. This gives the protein CASSAHRDRGENTEAFF.

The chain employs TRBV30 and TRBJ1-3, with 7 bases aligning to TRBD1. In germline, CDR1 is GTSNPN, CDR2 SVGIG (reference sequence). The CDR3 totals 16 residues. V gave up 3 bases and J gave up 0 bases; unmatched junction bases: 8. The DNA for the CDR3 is TGTGCCTGGAGACCGACAGGGTCTACCTCTGGAAACACCATATATTTT. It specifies CAWRPTGSTSGNTIYF. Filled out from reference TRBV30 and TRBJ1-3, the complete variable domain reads SQTIHQWPATLVQPVGSPLSLECTVEGTSNPNLYWYRQAAGRGLQLLFYSVGIGQISSEVPQNLSASRPQDRQFILSSKKLLLSDSGFYLCAWRPTGSTSGNTIYFGEGSWLTVV.

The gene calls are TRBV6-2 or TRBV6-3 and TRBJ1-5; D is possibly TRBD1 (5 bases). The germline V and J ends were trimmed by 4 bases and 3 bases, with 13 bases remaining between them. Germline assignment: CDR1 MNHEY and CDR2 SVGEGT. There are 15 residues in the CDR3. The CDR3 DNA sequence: TGTGCCAGCAGTTCGGAGGGGTTTCCCAATCAGCCCCAGCATTTT. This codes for CASSSEGFPNQPQHF.

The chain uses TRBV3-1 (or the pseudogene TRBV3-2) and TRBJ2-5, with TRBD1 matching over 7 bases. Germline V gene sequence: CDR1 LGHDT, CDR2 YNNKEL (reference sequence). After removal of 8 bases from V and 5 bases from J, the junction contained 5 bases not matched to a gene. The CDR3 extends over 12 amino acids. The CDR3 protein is CASEGAGETQYF. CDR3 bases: TGTGCCAGCGAGGGGGCAGGCGAGACCCAGTACTTC.

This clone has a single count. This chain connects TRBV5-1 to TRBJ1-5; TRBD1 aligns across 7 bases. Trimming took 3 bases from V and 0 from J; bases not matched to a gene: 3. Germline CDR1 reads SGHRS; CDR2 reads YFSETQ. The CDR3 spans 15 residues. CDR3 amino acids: CASSSQGNSNQPQHF. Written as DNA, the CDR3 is TGCGCCAGCAGCTCACAGGGGAATAGCAATCAGCCCCAGCATTTT.

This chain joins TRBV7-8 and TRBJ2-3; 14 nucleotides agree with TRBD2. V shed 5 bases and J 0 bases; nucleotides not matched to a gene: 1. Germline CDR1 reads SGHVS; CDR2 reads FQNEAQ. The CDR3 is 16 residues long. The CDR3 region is CASSRLAGGSTDTQYF. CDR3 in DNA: TGTGCCAGCAGCCGACTAGCGGGGGGGAGCACAGATACGCAGTATTTT.